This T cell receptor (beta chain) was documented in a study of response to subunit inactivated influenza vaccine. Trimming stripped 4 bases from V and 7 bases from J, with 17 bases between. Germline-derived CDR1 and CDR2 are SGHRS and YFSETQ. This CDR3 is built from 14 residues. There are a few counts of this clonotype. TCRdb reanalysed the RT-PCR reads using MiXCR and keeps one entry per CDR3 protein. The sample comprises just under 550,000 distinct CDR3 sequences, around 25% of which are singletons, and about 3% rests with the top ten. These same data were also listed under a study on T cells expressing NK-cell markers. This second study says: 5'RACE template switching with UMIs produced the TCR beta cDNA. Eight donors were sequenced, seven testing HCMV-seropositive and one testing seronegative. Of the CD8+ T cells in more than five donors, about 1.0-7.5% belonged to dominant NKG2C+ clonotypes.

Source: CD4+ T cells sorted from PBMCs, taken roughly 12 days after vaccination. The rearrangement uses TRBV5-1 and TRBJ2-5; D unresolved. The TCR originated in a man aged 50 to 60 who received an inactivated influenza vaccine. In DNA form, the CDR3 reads TGCGCCAGCAGCCCGTACCCTCAGGAAGGGACCCAGTACTTC. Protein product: CASSPYPQEGTQYF.